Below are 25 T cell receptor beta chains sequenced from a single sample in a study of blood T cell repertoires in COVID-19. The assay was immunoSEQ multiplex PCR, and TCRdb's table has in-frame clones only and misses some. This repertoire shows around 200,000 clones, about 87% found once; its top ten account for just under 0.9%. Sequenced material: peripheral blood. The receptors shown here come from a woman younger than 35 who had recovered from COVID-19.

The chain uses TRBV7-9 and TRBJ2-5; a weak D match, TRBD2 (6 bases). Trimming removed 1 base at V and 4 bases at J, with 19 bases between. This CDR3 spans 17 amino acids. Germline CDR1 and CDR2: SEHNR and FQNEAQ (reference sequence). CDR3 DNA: TGTGCCAGCAGCTTAGGGCCCAGGGAGGAGGTGTTAGAGACCCAGTACTTC. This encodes CASSLGPREEVLETQYF.

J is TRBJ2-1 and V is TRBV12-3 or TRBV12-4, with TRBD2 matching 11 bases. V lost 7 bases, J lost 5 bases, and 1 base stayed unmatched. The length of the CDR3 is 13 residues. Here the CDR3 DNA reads TGTGCCAGCAAACTAGCGGGGGACAATGAGCAGTTCTTC. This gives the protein CASKLAGDNEQFF.

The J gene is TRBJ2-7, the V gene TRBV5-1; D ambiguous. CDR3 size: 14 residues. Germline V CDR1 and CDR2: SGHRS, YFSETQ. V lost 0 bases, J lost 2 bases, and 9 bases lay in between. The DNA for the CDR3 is TGCGCCAGCAGCTTGGCCCACAGTGCCTACGAGCAGTACTTC. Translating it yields CASSLAHSAYEQYF.

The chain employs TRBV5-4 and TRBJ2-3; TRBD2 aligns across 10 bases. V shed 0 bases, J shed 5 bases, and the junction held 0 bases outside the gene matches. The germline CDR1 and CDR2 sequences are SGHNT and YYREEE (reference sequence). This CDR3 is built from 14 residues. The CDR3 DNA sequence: TGTGCCAGCAGCTTGGGACTAGCGGGAGATACGCAGTATTTT. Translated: CASSLGLAGDTQYF.

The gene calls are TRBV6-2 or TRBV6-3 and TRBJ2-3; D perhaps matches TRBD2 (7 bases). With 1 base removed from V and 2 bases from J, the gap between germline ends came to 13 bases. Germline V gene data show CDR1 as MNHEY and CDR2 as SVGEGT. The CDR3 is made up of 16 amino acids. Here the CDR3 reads CASSYFGGGFTDTQYF. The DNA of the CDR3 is TGTGCCAGCAGTTACTTCGGCGGGGGCTTCACAGATACGCAGTATTTT.

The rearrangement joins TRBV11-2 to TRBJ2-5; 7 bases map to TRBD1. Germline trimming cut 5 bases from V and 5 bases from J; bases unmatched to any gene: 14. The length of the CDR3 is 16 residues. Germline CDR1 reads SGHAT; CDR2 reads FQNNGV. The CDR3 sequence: CASSPPGMTGWETQYF. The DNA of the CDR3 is TGTGCCAGCAGCCCGCCGGGGATGACAGGGTGGGAGACCCAGTACTTC.

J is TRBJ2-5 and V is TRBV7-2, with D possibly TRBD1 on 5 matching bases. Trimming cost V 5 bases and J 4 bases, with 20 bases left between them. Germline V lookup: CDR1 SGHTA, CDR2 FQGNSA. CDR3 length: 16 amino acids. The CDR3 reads CASSLPVGSGLETQYF. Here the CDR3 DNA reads TGTGCCAGCAGCCTACCCGTCGGTTCAGGGTTAGAGACCCAGTACTTC.

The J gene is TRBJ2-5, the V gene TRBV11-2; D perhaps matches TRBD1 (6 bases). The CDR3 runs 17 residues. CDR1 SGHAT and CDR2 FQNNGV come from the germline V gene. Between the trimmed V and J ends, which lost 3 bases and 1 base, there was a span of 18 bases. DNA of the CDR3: TGTGCCAGCAGCTTGAGGGTTTGGGGGCAGGCCCAAGAGACCCAGTACTTC. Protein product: CASSLRVWGQAQETQYF. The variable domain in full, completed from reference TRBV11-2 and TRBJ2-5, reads EAGVAQSPRYKIIEKRQSVAFWCNPISGHATLYWYQQILGQGPKLLIQFQNNGVVDDSQLPKDRFSAERLKGVDSTLKIQPAKLEDSAVYLCASSLRVWGQAQETQYFGPGTRLLVL.

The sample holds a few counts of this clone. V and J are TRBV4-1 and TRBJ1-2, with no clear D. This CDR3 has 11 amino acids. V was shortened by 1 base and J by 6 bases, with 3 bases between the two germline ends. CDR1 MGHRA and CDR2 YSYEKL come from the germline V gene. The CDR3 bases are TGCGCCAGCAGCCAAGCGGATGGCTACACCTTC. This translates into CASSQADGYTF.

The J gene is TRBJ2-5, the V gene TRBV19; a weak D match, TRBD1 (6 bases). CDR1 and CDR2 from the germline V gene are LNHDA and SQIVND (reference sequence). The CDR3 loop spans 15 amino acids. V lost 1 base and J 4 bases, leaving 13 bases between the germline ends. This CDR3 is CASSIGFGRGETQYF. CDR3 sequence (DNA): TGTGCCAGTAGTATAGGCTTTGGCAGGGGAGAGACCCAGTACTTC.

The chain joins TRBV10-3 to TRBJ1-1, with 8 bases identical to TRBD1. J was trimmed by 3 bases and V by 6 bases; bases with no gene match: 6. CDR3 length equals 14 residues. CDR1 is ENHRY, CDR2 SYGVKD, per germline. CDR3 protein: CAIREQGEDTEAFF. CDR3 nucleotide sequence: TGTGCCATCAGGGAACAGGGGGAGGACACTGAAGCTTTCTTT.

The CDR3 protein is CASSLNTGELFF. CDR3 nucleotides: TGTGCCAGCAGCCTAAACACCGGGGAGCTGTTTTTT. V usage is TRBV11-3 and J usage is TRBJ2-2; D ambiguous. The V gene lost 5 bases and the J gene lost 2 bases, with 3 bases spanning the gap. The CDR3 covers 12 residues. CDR1 is SGHNT and CDR2 is YENEEA in the germline V gene. The whole variable domain, remainder taken from reference TRBV11-3 and TRBJ2-2, is EAGVVQSPRYKIIEKKQPVAFWCNPISGHNTLYWYLQNLGQGPELLIRYENEEAVDDSQLPKDRFSAERLKGVDSTLKIQPAELGDSAVYLCASSLNTGELFFGEGSRLTVL.

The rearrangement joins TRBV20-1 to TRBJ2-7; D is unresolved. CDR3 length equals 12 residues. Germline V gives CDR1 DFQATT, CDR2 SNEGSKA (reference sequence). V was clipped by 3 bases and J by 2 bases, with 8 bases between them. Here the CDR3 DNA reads TGCAGTGCTAGTCAAGCGACCTACGAGCAGTACGTC. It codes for CSASQATYEQYV.

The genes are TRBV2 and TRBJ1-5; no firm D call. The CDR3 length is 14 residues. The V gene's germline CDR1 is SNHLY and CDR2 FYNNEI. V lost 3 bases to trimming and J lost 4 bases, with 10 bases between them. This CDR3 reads CASSDSFMNQPQHF. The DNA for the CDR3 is TGTGCCAGCAGTGATAGTTTCATGAATCAGCCCCAGCATTTT.

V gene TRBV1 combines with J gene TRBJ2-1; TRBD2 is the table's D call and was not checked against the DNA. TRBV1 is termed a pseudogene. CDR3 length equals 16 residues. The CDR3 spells CTSSQARTSVYNEQFF. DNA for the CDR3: TGCACCAGCAGCCAAGCCCGGACTAGCGTTTACAATGAGCAGTTCTTC.

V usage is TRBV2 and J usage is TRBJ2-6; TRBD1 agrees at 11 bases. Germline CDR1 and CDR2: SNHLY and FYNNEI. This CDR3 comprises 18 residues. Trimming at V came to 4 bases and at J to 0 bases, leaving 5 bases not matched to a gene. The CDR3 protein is CASSGRTGGLSGANVLTF. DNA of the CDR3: TGTGCCAGCAGTGGAAGGACAGGGGGCCTCTCTGGGGCCAACGTCCTGACTTTC.

The CDR3 protein is CASSLVGQGAGYTF. CDR3 coding DNA: TGTGCCAGCAGCTTAGTTGGACAGGGGGCGGGCTACACCTTC. This chain connects TRBV7-2 to TRBJ1-2, with TRBD1 matching 11 bases. This CDR3 is built from 14 residues. Germline values: CDR1 SGHTA, CDR2 FQGNSA. V was clipped by 1 base and J by 8 bases; unmatched bases: 3.

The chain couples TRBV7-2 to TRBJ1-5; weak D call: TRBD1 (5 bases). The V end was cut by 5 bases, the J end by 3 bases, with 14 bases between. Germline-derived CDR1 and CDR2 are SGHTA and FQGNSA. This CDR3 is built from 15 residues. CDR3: CASSPTYRTNQPQHF. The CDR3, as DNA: TGTGCCAGCAGCCCAACTTACAGGACCAATCAGCCCCAGCATTTT.

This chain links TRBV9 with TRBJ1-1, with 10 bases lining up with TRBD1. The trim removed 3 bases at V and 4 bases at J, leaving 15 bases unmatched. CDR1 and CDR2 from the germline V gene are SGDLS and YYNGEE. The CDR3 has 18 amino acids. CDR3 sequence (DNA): TGTGCCAGCAGCGCAAGAGGGGACAGGGGTCCTCCGAGCACTGAAGCTTTCTTT. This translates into CASSARGDRGPPSTEAFF.

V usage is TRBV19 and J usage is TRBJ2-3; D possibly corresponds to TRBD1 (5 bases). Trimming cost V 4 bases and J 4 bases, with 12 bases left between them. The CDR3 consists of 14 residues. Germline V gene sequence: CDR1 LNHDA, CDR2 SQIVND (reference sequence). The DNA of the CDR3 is TGTGCCAGTAGTAGGGGCGATGGGGCAGATACGCAGTATTTT. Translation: CASSRGDGADTQYF.

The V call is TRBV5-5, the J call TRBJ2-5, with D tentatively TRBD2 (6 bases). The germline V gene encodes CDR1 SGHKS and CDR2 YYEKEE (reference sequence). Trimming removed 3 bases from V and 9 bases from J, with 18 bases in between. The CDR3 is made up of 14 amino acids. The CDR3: CASSSKATTGAQYF. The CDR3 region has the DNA TGTGCCAGCAGCTCGAAAGCGACTACGGGGGCCCAGTACTTC.

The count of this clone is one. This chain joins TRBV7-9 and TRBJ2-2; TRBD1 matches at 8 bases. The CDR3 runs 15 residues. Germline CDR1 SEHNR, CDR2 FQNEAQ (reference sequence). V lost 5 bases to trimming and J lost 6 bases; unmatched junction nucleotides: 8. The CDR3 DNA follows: TGTGCCAGCAGCCCGCGGACAGGGCTCCCCGGGGAGCTGTTTTTT. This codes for CASSPRTGLPGELFF. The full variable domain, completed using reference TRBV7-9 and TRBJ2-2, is DTGVSQNPRHKITKRGQNVTFRCDPISEHNRLYWYRQTLGQGPEFLTYFQNEAQLEKSRLLSDRFSAERPKGSFSTLEIQRTEQGDSAMYLCASSPRTGLPGELFFGEGSRLTVL.

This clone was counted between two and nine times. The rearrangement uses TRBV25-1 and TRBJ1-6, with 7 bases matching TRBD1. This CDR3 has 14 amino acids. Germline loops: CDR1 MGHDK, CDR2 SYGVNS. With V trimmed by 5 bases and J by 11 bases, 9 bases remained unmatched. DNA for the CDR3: TGTGCCAGCAGTCCTGACAGGGATATGCCACCCCTCCACTTT. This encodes CASSPDRDMPPLHF.

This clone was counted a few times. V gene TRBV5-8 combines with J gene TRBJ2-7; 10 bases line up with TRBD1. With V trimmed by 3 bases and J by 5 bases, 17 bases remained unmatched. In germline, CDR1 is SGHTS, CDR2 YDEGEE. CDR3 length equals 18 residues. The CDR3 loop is CASSSSARDRGVLDEQYV. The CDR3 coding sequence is TGTGCCAGCAGCTCCTCAGCCCGGGACAGGGGAGTATTGGACGAGCAGTACGTC.

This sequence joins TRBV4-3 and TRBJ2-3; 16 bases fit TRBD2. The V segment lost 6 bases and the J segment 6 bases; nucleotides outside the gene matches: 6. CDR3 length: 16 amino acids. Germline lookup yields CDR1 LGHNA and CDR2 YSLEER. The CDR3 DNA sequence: TGCGCCAGCAGACCGGGACTAGCGGGAGGGCTGGATACGCAGTATTTT. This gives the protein CASRPGLAGGLDTQYF.